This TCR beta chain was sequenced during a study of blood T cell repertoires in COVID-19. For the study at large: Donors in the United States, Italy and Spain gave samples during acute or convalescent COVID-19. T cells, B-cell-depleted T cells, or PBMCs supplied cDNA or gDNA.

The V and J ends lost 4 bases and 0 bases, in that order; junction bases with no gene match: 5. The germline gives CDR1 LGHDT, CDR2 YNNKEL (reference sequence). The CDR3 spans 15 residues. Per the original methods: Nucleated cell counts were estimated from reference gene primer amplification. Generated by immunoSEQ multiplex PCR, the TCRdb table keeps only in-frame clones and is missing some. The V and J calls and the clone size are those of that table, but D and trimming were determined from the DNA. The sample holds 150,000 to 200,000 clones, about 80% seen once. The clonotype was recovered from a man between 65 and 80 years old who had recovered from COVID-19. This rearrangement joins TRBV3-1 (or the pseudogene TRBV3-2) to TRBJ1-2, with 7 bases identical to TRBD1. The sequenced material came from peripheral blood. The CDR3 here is CASSRQGSPNYGYTF. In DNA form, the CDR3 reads TGTGCCAGCAGCCGACAGGGATCCCCTAACTATGGCTACACCTTC.